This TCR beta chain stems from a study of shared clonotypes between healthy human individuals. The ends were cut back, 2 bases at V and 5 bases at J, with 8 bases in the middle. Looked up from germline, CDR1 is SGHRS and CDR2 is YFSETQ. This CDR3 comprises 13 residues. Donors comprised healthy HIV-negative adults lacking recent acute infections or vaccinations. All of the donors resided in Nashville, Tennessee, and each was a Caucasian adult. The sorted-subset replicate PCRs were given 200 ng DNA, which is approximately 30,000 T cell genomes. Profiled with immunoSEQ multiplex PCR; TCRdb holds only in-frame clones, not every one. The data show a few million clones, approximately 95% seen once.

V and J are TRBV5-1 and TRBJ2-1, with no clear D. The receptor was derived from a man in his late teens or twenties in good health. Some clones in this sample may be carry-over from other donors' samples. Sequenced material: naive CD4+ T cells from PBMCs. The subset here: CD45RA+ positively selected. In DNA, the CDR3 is TGCGCCAGCAGCTTCGGCAGTGACAATGAGCAGTTCTTC. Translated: CASSFGSDNEQFF.